This entry is about one TCR beta chain. Its antigen is not identified. The method was immunoSEQ multiplex PCR; TCRdb's version includes in-frame clones alone and lacks a portion of them. The sample lists a few hundred thousand clones, over 60% seen once, with around 10% in the top ten. The source of the sample is a study of shared clonotypes between healthy human individuals. About the study: Aged between 18 and 49, the donors were a couple of women and a few men.

CDR1 and CDR2 (germline): SNHLY, FYNNEI. The V end was cut by 4 bases, the J end by 11 bases, with 15 bases between. CDR3 size: 13 residues. Study-wide results and caveats: In a handful of donors, 4.5% to 5.5% of naive CD4 clonotypes appeared in common.

The chain links TRBV2 to TRBJ2-1, with D possibly being TRBD1 (5 bases). The clonotype comes from a man aged 25-45 years in good health. The sequenced sample was memory CD4+ T cells sorted from blood. Noted subset: CD45RA-negative fraction. The chain's CDR3 is CASSAGMETQQFF. In DNA, the CDR3 is TGTGCCAGCAGTGCAGGGATGGAGACCCAGCAGTTCTTC.